The 19 T cell receptor beta chains presented below share a single source sample, sequenced in a study of CD8+ T cells in alopecia areata. Investigators isolated RNA and reverse transcribed it into cDNA to act as the sequencing template. Some clones are missing from TCRdb's copy, which holds only in-frame ones; the method was immunoSEQ multiplex PCR. Here the sample spans about 140,000 clones, about three fifths being singletons. The source material was CD4+ T cells sorted from blood. These receptors were obtained from a human donor in good health.

The V call is TRBV29-1, the J call TRBJ2-5, with 8 bases matching TRBD2. CDR1 is SQVTM and CDR2 is ANQGSEA in the germline V gene. The V gene end was trimmed by 4 bases and the J gene end by 4 bases; junction bases not matched to a gene: 2. This CDR3 contains 12 residues. The DNA for the CDR3 is TGCAGCGTTGGACTAGCGCTAGAGACCCAGTACTTC. This translates into CSVGLALETQYF.

This clone was detected a few times. J is TRBJ2-3 and V is TRBV5-5; D not certain. The CDR3 loop spans 18 amino acids. In germline, CDR1 is SGHKS, CDR2 YYEKEE (reference sequence). Trimming cost V 3 bases and J 0 bases, with 20 bases left between them. The chain's CDR3 is CASSSGLRAGWSTDTQYF. The CDR3 bases are TGTGCCAGCAGCTCCGGGCTCCGAGCAGGTTGGAGCACAGATACGCAGTATTTT.

The chain is built from TRBV29-1 and TRBJ2-5, with no clear D. In germline, CDR1 is SQVTM, CDR2 ANQGSEA. CDR3 length: 11 residues. The germline V and J ends were trimmed by 4 bases and 6 bases, with 9 bases remaining between them. CDR3 residues: CSVGLVQTQYF. The CDR3 coding sequence is TGCAGCGTTGGACTGGTCCAGACCCAGTACTTC.

This chain joins TRBV7-9 and TRBJ2-1; possible D gene TRBD1, 6 bases. Germline lookup yields CDR1 SEHNR and CDR2 FQNEAQ (reference sequence). The CDR3 contains 14 residues. With 2 bases removed from V and 9 bases from J, the gap between germline ends came to 14 bases. In nucleotides, the CDR3 is TGTGCCAGCAGCTTAAGGAAGGGGGACGGTGAGCAGTTCTTC. Amino acid sequence: CASSLRKGDGEQFF.

The chain employs TRBV30 and TRBJ2-7, with D possibly being TRBD1 (6 bases). Trimming pared 6 bases from V and 3 bases from J, leaving 15 bases between. CDR1 GTSNPN and CDR2 SVGIG come from the germline V gene (reference sequence). The CDR3 spans 13 residues. In nucleotides, the CDR3 is TGTGCCTGCCTTTGGGGGCAGGGCTACGAGCAGTACTTC. This translates into CACLWGQGYEQYF.

The sample holds a few counts of this clone. The V gene is TRBV4-1, the J gene TRBJ2-3; D not certain. V was pared by 4 bases and J by 1 base, with 12 bases between. CDR1 and CDR2 from the germline V gene are MGHRA and YSYEKL. The CDR3 sequence is 15 residues long. Here the CDR3 DNA reads TGCGCCAGCAGCCCCAGGCAGGTCGGCACAGATACGCAGTATTTT. Translation: CASSPRQVGTDTQYF.

V usage is TRBV7-2 and J usage is TRBJ1-1; TRBD1 matches at 7 bases. This CDR3 region has 14 residues. Germline lookup yields CDR1 SGHTA and CDR2 FQGNSA. Trimming took 1 base from V and 5 from J; bases not matched to a gene: 4. CDR3 nucleotides: TGTGCCAGCAGCTTAGGACAGGGATATACTGAAGCTTTCTTT. As protein: CASSLGQGYTEAFF. The complete variable domain, with remaining parts taken from reference TRBV7-2 and TRBJ1-1, reads GAGVSQSPSNKVTEKGKDVELRCDPISGHTALYWYRQSLGQGLEFLIYFQGNSAPDKSGLPSDRFSAERTGGSVSTLTIQRTQQEDSAVYLCASSLGQGYTEAFFGQGTRLTVV.

This chain joins TRBV29-1 and TRBJ2-1; TRBD2 aligns across 8 bases. V was pared by 7 bases and J by 4 bases, with 9 bases of the junction left unmatched. Germline CDR1 and CDR2: SQVTM and ANQGSEA. The CDR3 contains 14 residues. The CDR3, as DNA: TGCAGCGCCCACAGTAGCGGGATTTACAATGAGCAGTTCTTC. Protein: CSAHSSGIYNEQFF.

V is TRBV18 and J is TRBJ1-1; 7 positions match TRBD1. Germline values: CDR1 KGHSH, CDR2 LQKENI. This CDR3 has 17 residues. V was pared by 2 bases and J by 0 bases, with 9 bases of the junction left unmatched. CDR3 bases: TGTGCCAGCTCACCAACCGGAAGGGGGCCGATGAACACTGAAGCTTTCTTT. This codes for CASSPTGRGPMNTEAFF.

This clone was counted between two and nine times. The chain carries TRBV5-1 and TRBJ2-5; 10 bases are shared with TRBD2. V trimming: 0 bases; J trimming: 5 bases; junction bases outside the gene matches: 7. The germline V gene encodes CDR1 SGHRS and CDR2 YFSETQ. The CDR3 covers 16 residues. As DNA, the CDR3 is TGCGCCAGCAGCTTGGCACCTAGCGGGAGTGGGGAGACCCAGTACTTC. This gives the protein CASSLAPSGSGETQYF.

This clone was seen a few times. This sequence joins TRBV19 and TRBJ2-4, with 11 bases lining up with TRBD2. Germline V gene lookup returns CDR1 LNHDA and CDR2 SQIVND (reference sequence). V lost 5 bases to trimming and J lost 1 base; unmatched junction nucleotides: 7. This CDR3 is 17 amino acids long. DNA of the CDR3: TGTGCCAGTAGTTGGACTAGCGGGCCTGGGGCCAAAAACATTCAGTACTTC. This translates into CASSWTSGPGAKNIQYF.

This chain uses TRBV5-1 with TRBJ1-2; D not resolved. The CDR3 is made up of 14 amino acids. Trimming took off 2 bases at V and 0 bases at J, with 8 bases between the two ends. CDR1 is SGHRS and CDR2 is YFSETQ in the germline V gene. The CDR3 reads CASSFGDTNYGYTF. CDR3 bases: TGCGCCAGCAGCTTCGGGGATACTAACTATGGCTACACCTTC.

The chain recombines TRBV4-1 with TRBJ2-6; TRBD1 might be the D (6 bases). The V end lost 1 base, the J end lost 1 base, and 11 bases lay between the germline ends. The CDR3 spans 17 residues. CDR1 and CDR2 from the germline V gene are MGHRA and YSYEKL. The CDR3 bases are TGCGCCAGCAGCCAAGCACTGGGGGCGTCTGGGGCCAACGTCCTGACTTTC. Translation: CASSQALGASGANVLTF.

The chain is built from TRBV5-1 and TRBJ2-5, with 8 bases matching TRBD2. V was clipped by 1 base and J by 5 bases; unmatched bases: 10. CDR1 and CDR2 (germline): SGHRS, YFSETQ. The CDR3 contains 16 residues. In DNA form, the CDR3 reads TGCGCCAGCAGCTTGTCAGCCCCGGGAGGGTCGGAGACCCAGTACTTC. Residues: CASSLSAPGGSETQYF.

This clone showed up just a few times. The chain carries TRBV4-1 and TRBJ2-3, with 12 bases matching TRBD1. This CDR3 contains 16 residues. In germline, CDR1 is MGHRA, CDR2 YSYEKL. V was pared by 4 bases and J by 3 bases, with 5 bases of the junction left unmatched. CDR3 coding DNA: TGCGCCAGCAGCCGCTTGGGACAGGGGGCGACAGATACGCAGTATTTT. Translating it yields CASSRLGQGATDTQYF.

The J gene is TRBJ2-2, the V gene TRBV29-1, with TRBD1 identical over 8 bases. CDR3 length equals 16 residues. V shed 4 bases, J shed 5 bases, and the junction held 12 bases outside the gene matches. Germline lookup yields CDR1 SQVTM and CDR2 ANQGSEA. CDR3 residues: CSVVAGGLFGTGELFF. CDR3 bases: TGCAGCGTTGTAGCAGGGGGCCTATTTGGGACCGGGGAGCTGTTTTTT.

V is TRBV28 and J is TRBJ1-2, with TRBD1 matching over 8 bases. Germline V CDR1 and CDR2: MDHEN, SYDVKM. V dropped 11 bases and J dropped 8; count of bases not matched to a gene: 16. The CDR3 is 14 amino acids. The CDR3 is CASQWTGTSGGYTF. In DNA form, the CDR3 reads TGTGCCTCACAGTGGACAGGGACGTCGGGAGGCTACACCTTC.

This chain uses TRBV9 with TRBJ1-1, with D perhaps matching TRBD1 (5 bases). The CDR3 runs to 17 residues. The V end was cut by 4 bases, the J end by 4 bases, with 23 bases between. Germline CDR1 SGDLS, CDR2 YYNGEE. CDR3 protein: CASSPWGRRPGGTEAFF. DNA of the CDR3: TGTGCCAGCAGCCCCTGGGGCAGGCGACCTGGTGGCACTGAAGCTTTCTTT.

The rearrangement uses TRBV9 and TRBJ1-5, with D perhaps matching TRBD1 (6 bases). V lost 0 bases and J lost 5, with 12 bases in between. The CDR3 loop spans 15 amino acids. Germline CDR1 is SGDLS and CDR2 is YYNGEE. CDR3 region: CASSVEGGKDQPQHF. CDR3 sequence (DNA): TGTGCCAGCAGCGTAGAGGGGGGCAAAGATCAGCCCCAGCATTTT.